These 5 T cell receptor beta chains were all obtained from the same sample, sequenced in a study of shared clonotypes between healthy human individuals. Measured with immunoSEQ multiplex PCR; TCRdb has only the in-frame clones, and not every one. Here the sample spans over a million clones, approximately 80% being singletons. The specimen was memory CD4+ T cells from PBMCs. The subset: CD45RA-negative fraction. These TCRs come from a man younger than 35 in good health. Some clones in this sample may be carry-over from other donors' samples.

The genes are TRBV6-5 and TRBJ1-2; tentatively, D is TRBD1 (6 bases). The ends were cut back, 2 bases at V and 8 bases at J, with 15 bases in the middle. The germline V gene encodes CDR1 MNHEY and CDR2 SVGAGI. CDR3 length: 14 amino acids. The CDR3 DNA reads TGTGCCAGCAGTTACAGCCACAGGGTTCAAGGCTACACCTTC. Residues: CASSYSHRVQGYTF.

Comments on this clone: This may come from a read error, since a much larger clone is one base off. This chain links TRBV27 with TRBJ1-3; D might be TRBD1 (6 bases). The CDR3 spans 13 residues. V was clipped by 9 bases and J by 0 bases, with 9 bases between them. Germline V gene sequence: CDR1 MNHEY, CDR2 SMNVEV (reference sequence). The chain's CDR3 is CASRDNSGNTIYF. CDR3 DNA sequence: TGTGCCAGTAGGGACAACTCTGGAAACACCATATATTTT.

DNA of the CDR3: TGCGCCAGCAGCTTGGACCTCCGGACTAGCCCCAACGAGCAGTACTTC. It encodes CASSLDLRTSPNEQYF. This chain connects TRBV5-1 to TRBJ2-7, with 8 bases aligning to TRBD2. The V segment lost 0 bases and the J segment 5 bases; nucleotides outside the gene matches: 10. This CDR3 contains 16 residues. CDR1 is SGHRS, CDR2 YFSETQ, per germline.

The V call is TRBV11-2, the J call TRBJ1-1; 7 nucleotides match TRBD1. V lost 5 bases, J lost 9 bases, and 9 bases stayed unmatched. The CDR3 covers 13 residues. The V gene's germline CDR1 is SGHAT and CDR2 FQNNGV. The DNA of the CDR3 is TGTGCCAGCAGCACACACCAGGGGGGGAAAGCTTTCTTT. This gives the protein CASSTHQGGKAFF. Variable domain in full (rest from reference TRBV11-2 and TRBJ1-1): EAGVAQSPRYKIIEKRQSVAFWCNPISGHATLYWYQQILGQGPKLLIQFQNNGVVDDSQLPKDRFSAERLKGVDSTLKIQPAKLEDSAVYLCASSTHQGGKAFFGQGTRLTVV.

This clone was seen a handful of times. The chain has TRBV18 and TRBJ1-5, with 8 bases lining up with TRBD1. The CDR3 consists of 15 residues. The germline gives CDR1 KGHSH, CDR2 LQKENI. V shed 3 bases and J 8 bases; nucleotides not matched to a gene: 9. CDR3 sequence (DNA): TGTGCCAGCTCACCCGGGAGGCAGGACAGGGAGCCCCAGCATTTT. Protein sequence: CASSPGRQDREPQHF. Filled out from reference TRBV18 and TRBJ1-5, the complete variable domain reads NAGVMQNPRHLVRRRGQEARLRCSPMKGHSHVYWYRQLPEEGLKFMVYLQKENIIDESGMPKERFSAEFPKEGPSILRIQQVVRGDSAAYFCASSPGRQDREPQHFGDGTRLSIL.